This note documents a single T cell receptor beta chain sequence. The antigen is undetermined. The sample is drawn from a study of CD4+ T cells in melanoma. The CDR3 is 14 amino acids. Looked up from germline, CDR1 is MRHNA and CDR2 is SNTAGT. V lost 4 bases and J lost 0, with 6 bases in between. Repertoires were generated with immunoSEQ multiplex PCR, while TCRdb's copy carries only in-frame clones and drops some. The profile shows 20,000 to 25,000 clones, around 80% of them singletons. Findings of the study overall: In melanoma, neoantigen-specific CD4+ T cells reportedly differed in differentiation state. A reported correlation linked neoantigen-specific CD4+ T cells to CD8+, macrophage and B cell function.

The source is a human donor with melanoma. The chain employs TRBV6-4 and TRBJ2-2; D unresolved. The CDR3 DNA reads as TGTGCCAGCAGTGGGGGTGCGAACACCGGGGAGCTGTTTTTT. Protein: CASSGGANTGELFF.